These 25 T cell receptor beta chains share one sample of origin, sequenced in a study of blood T cells in healthy people across ages. Primers used in a second PCR of about 7 to 12 cycles were a sample-barcoded 5' primer and a J-beta primer mix. TCRdb called the 5' RACE reads again in MiXCR, with one record for every CDR3 protein. The table includes about 400,000 distinct CDR3 sequences, over 45% detected once. The material sequenced was blood. These TCRs come from a man aged 55-75 years in good health.

This clonotype was seen more than once but under ten times. The genes are TRBV6-5 and TRBJ2-7; D is perhaps TRBD1 (5 bases). The CDR3 sequence is 14 residues long. V lost 0 bases, J lost 3 bases, and 9 bases lay in between. Looked up from germline, CDR1 is MNHEY and CDR2 is SVGAGI. The CDR3 is CASSYSDQGYEQYF. The DNA for the CDR3 is TGTGCCAGCAGTTACTCGGACCAGGGCTACGAGCAGTACTTC.

The J gene is TRBJ2-1, the V gene TRBV20-1, with a weak D call TRBD1 (6 bases). The germline gives CDR1 DFQATT, CDR2 SNEGSKA (reference sequence). The CDR3 is 15 amino acids. V lost 7 bases and J 7 bases, leaving 23 bases between the germline ends. The CDR3 loop reads CSVQGFGSLRNEQFF. The CDR3 nucleotides are TGCAGTGTCCAGGGGTTCGGGTCCCTCCGTAATGAGCAGTTCTTC.

The V and J genes are TRBV20-1 and TRBJ2-5, with D possibly called TRBD1 or TRBD2 (5 bases each). CDR3 size: 16 residues. Germline lookup yields CDR1 DFQATT and CDR2 SNEGSKA (reference sequence). The V end lost 5 bases, the J end lost 5 bases, and 24 bases lay between the germline ends. The CDR3 region is CSAVGTSGPPAETQYF. The DNA for the CDR3 is TGCAGTGCTGTCGGAACTTCGGGACCTCCTGCCGAGACCCAGTACTTC.

In this sample, this clonotype turned up a few times. The genes are TRBV29-1 and TRBJ2-1; TRBD1 might be the D (5 bases). The CDR3 length is 17 residues. The V end was cut by 1 base, the J end by 4 bases, with 20 bases between. Germline V gives CDR1 SQVTM, CDR2 ANQGSEA. CDR3 region: CSVEGRSSGHLYNEQFF. The DNA of the CDR3 is TGCAGCGTTGAAGGACGCTCTTCTGGACATTTATACAATGAGCAGTTCTTC.

This chain joins TRBV7-2 and TRBJ2-3, with D possibly matching TRBD2 (6 bases). The germline V gene encodes CDR1 SGHTA and CDR2 FQGNSA. Trimming stripped 4 bases from V and 9 bases from J, with 20 bases between. The CDR3 runs 15 residues. The CDR3: CASSSQSTSSGTQYF. CDR3 nucleotides: TGTGCCAGCAGCTCCCAGTCGACTAGTTCGGGCACGCAGTATTTT.

This chain uses TRBV18 with TRBJ1-5; 7 bases match TRBD1. CDR3 size: 14 residues. V dropped 5 bases and J dropped 7; count of bases not matched to a gene: 8. Germline values: CDR1 KGHSH, CDR2 LQKENI. CDR3: CASSANDRDQPQHF. The DNA of the CDR3 is TGTGCCAGCTCAGCCAACGACAGGGACCAGCCCCAGCATTTT.

The chain has TRBV20-1 and TRBJ2-3; the match to TRBD2 covers 8 bases. Trimming at V came to 3 bases and at J to 0 bases, leaving 8 bases not matched to a gene. This CDR3 spans 16 amino acids. Germline V gives CDR1 DFQATT, CDR2 SNEGSKA (reference sequence). CDR3 DNA: TGCAGTGCTAGGGGGGATACTAGCGGTAGCACAGATACGCAGTATTTT. Its translation: CSARGDTSGSTDTQYF.

This clonotype was seen more than once but under ten times. The chain recombines TRBV28 with TRBJ2-3; D is unresolved. The CDR3 runs to 15 residues. CDR1 is MDHEN, CDR2 SYDVKM, per germline. The V gene lost 2 bases and the J gene lost 2 bases, with 11 bases spanning the gap. The CDR3 DNA reads as TGTGCCAGCAGTTTAGGTGGGCACTTCACAGATACGCAGTATTTT. This gives the protein CASSLGGHFTDTQYF.

The chain combines TRBV10-2 with TRBJ2-2; 9 bases match TRBD1. CDR1 is WSHSY and CDR2 is SAAADI in the germline V gene. The CDR3 loop spans 17 amino acids. The trim removed 3 bases at V and 6 bases at J, leaving 11 bases unmatched. The CDR3 reads CASSENRRTGEAGELFF. The CDR3 bases are TGCGCCAGCAGTGAAAATAGGCGGACAGGGGAAGCCGGGGAGCTGTTTTTT.

The chain joins TRBV20-1 to TRBJ2-3; no definite D call. This CDR3 contains 15 residues. Per the germline V gene, CDR1 is DFQATT and CDR2 is SNEGSKA (reference sequence). V lost 4 bases, J lost 0 bases, and 14 bases lay in between. CDR3 nucleotide sequence: TGCAGTGCTAACTCCCCCCGGGCGAGCACAGATACGCAGTATTTT. This encodes CSANSPRASTDTQYF.

This clonotype was seen more than once but under ten times. The chain combines TRBV16 with TRBJ1-2; D remains unclear. The CDR3 is 13 residues long. Germline V gene lookup returns CDR1 KGHSY and CDR2 FQNENV. V shed 2 bases and J shed 4 bases, with 8 bases lying between them. The CDR3 protein is CASSQGYLYGYTF. The CDR3 region has the DNA TGTGCCAGCAGCCAAGGGTATCTCTATGGCTACACCTTC.

The chain joins TRBV6-6 to TRBJ2-4; maybe TRBD1 (6 bases). The V end was cut by 7 bases, the J end by 9 bases, with 16 bases between. Germline V CDR1 and CDR2: MNHNY, SVGAGI (reference sequence). The CDR3 sequence is 13 residues long. CDR3 amino acids: CASIGPQGTIQYF. In DNA, the CDR3 is TGTGCCAGCATTGGACCCCAGGGGACCATTCAGTACTTC.

Comments on this clonotype: This may stem from a read error, because a much larger clone lies one nucleotide away. This chain joins TRBV9 and TRBJ2-4; the D is unclear. The J call is uncertain, as TRBJ2-7 better fits the DNA end. The germline V gene encodes CDR1 SGDLS and CDR2 YYNGEE. The CDR3 consists of 15 residues. CDR3 residues: CAGSASLERPYEQYF. CDR3 nucleotide sequence: TGTGCCGGCAGCGCGAGTCTGGAGCGACCCTACGAGCAGTACTTC.

The chain uses TRBV20-1 and TRBJ2-5; D possibly matches TRBD1 or TRBD2 (5 bases each). The germline gives CDR1 DFQATT, CDR2 SNEGSKA (reference sequence). Trimming pared 3 bases from V and 4 bases from J, leaving 18 bases between. This CDR3 has 15 residues. The CDR3 region is CSARDPGRVGETQYF. The CDR3 coding sequence is TGCAGTGCTAGGGACCCGGGACGAGTGGGAGAGACCCAGTACTTC.

This clonotype was seen at least ten times. This chain connects TRBV19 to TRBJ2-3, with a weak D call TRBD1 (5 bases). V was shortened by 6 bases and J by 6 bases, with 7 bases between the two germline ends. The germline CDR1 and CDR2 sequences are LNHDA and SQIVND (reference sequence). This CDR3 is built from 11 residues. The CDR3 DNA reads TGTGCCAGTAGCTCAGGGGATACGCAGTATTTT. Translation gives CASSSGDTQYF. The whole variable domain, filled in from reference TRBV19 and TRBJ2-3, reads DGGITQSPKYLFRKEGQNVTLSCEQNLNHDAMYWYRQDPGQGLRLIYYSQIVNDFQKGDIAEGYSVSREKKESFPLTVTSAQKNPTAFYLCASSSGDTQYFGPGTRLTVL.

This clonotype was seen a handful of times. The chain couples TRBV7-9 to TRBJ2-5, with TRBD2 matching over 7 bases. The J call may be faulty, since TRBJ2-7 better matches the DNA end. Germline V gene data show CDR1 as SEHNR and CDR2 as FQNEAQ (reference sequence). This CDR3 has 14 amino acids. This CDR3 reads CASSLSGTTYEQYF. DNA of the CDR3: TGTGCCAGCAGCTTGTCCGGGACTACCTACGAGCAGTACTTC.

V and J are TRBV20-1 and TRBJ2-7, with D unresolved. Germline V gene data show CDR1 as DFQATT and CDR2 as SNEGSKA (reference sequence). Trimming took off 0 bases at V and 4 bases at J, with 7 bases between the two ends. The CDR3 length is 12 residues. This CDR3 reads CSARDDIYEQYF. CDR3 coding DNA: TGCAGTGCTAGAGATGATATATACGAGCAGTACTTC.

In its sample, this clonotype was seen once. It may be a read error: a sequence one base away is much more abundant. V is TRBV15 and J is TRBJ2-7, with D perhaps TRBD2 (5 bases). The CDR3 is 16 amino acids. CDR1 is LNHNV, CDR2 YYDKDF, per germline (reference sequence). V was trimmed by 0 bases and J by 7 bases, leaving 19 bases between them. As DNA, the CDR3 is TGTGCCACCAGCAGAGAGGAGGTCGGGAAGGTCAATGAGCAGTACTTC. Its protein product is CATSREEVGKVNEQYF.

V gene TRBV27 combines with J gene TRBJ2-5; D is perhaps TRBD2 (5 bases). Trimming cost V 8 bases and J 2 bases, with 12 bases left between them. From germline, CDR1 is MNHEY and CDR2 SMNVEV (reference sequence). This CDR3 has 13 residues. The CDR3 reads CASSERWQETQYF. CDR3 coding DNA: TGTGCCAGCTCCGAGCGGTGGCAAGAGACCCAGTACTTC.

The chain is built from TRBV2 and TRBJ2-7, with 8 bases matching TRBD2. The J call is uncertain, as TRBJ2-5 better fits the DNA end. This CDR3 contains 15 residues. Germline-derived CDR1 and CDR2 are SNHLY and FYNNEI. The CDR3 loop is CASTERGLSQETQYF. CDR3 DNA: TGTGCCAGCACGGAGCGGGGGCTCTCCCAAGAGACCCAGTACTTC.

A note on this clonotype: A much bigger clone sits one base away, suggesting this may be a read error. The chain combines TRBV20-1 with TRBJ2-5; TRBD2 agrees at 8 bases. V shed 3 bases and J 11 bases; nucleotides not matched to a gene: 14. The germline gives CDR1 DFQATT, CDR2 SNEGSKA (reference sequence). This CDR3 has 14 amino acids. The CDR3 bases are TGCAGTGCTAGGAAAAGCGGGAGAGGGGGTGAGCAGTACTTC. It encodes CSARKSGRGGEQYF.

The chain links TRBV7-2 to TRBJ2-7, with D perhaps matching TRBD2 (8 bases). The V gene lost 6 bases and the J gene lost 6 bases, with 24 bases spanning the gap. This CDR3 has 16 amino acids. Germline V gene lookup returns CDR1 SGHTA and CDR2 FQGNSA. In nucleotides, the CDR3 is TGTGCCAGCAGTCCCTCGGGAGGGGGCTTCACCGCCGAGCAGTACTTC. Its translation: CASSPSGGGFTAEQYF.

This clonotype has only a few counts. V usage is TRBV6-1 and J usage is TRBJ1-1; D may be TRBD1 (6 bases). Between the trimmed V and J ends, which lost 0 bases and 5 bases, there was a span of 16 bases. The length of the CDR3 is 16 residues. The germline gives CDR1 MNHNS, CDR2 SASEGT. The chain's CDR3 is CASSEARGAQRTEAFF. The CDR3 bases are TGTGCCAGCAGTGAAGCCCGGGGGGCCCAGAGGACTGAAGCTTTCTTT.

The rearrangement links TRBV30 to TRBJ2-3; D assignment may be TRBD1 or TRBD2 (5 bases each). This CDR3 region has 15 residues. Germline V gene lookup returns CDR1 GTSNPN and CDR2 SVGIG (reference sequence). V was pared by 0 bases and J by 5 bases, with 15 bases between. The CDR3 reads CAWSVLQGRGDTQYF. The CDR3 DNA follows: TGTGCCTGGAGTGTACTTCAGGGTCGGGGAGATACGCAGTATTTT.

This rearrangement joins TRBV27 to TRBJ2-1; D is unresolved. Germline V gene sequence: CDR1 MNHEY, CDR2 SMNVEV (reference sequence). The CDR3 consists of 14 residues. Deletions cut 7 bases from V and 4 bases from J, with 14 bases between. The CDR3 nucleotides read TGTGCCAGCAAGACACTGGTCAATTACAATGAGCAGTTCTTC. This sequence encodes CASKTLVNYNEQFF.